The clone carrying this T cell receptor (beta chain) was seen a single time. Its antigen is not identified. This same CDR3 is encoded by further DNA sequences in the sample. These data originate in a study of cytomegalovirus exposure and HLA in healthy donors. General study results and limits: When the data were analyzed later, several of the most significant clusters appeared to be linked to common viral pathogens. Available immune exposure information was restricted to CMV serostatus only.

Germline V gene sequence: CDR1 LGHNA, CDR2 YNFKEQ. The CDR3 is made up of 15 amino acids. V shed 1 base and J shed 2 bases, with 10 bases lying between them. The PCR employed 60 Vbeta primers together with 13 Jbeta primers. Assay used: immunoSEQ multiplex PCR; TCRdb lists only in-frame clones, some missing. The table includes about 190,000 clones, approximately 82% detected once. The rearrangement joins TRBV4-2 to TRBJ2-3; possible D gene TRBD2, 6 bases. The clonotype was recovered from a woman under 30 in good health and CMV-seropositive. The sequencing sample was made of PBMCs. The CDR3 sequence is CASSQVAGSTDTQYF. The CDR3 bases are TGTGCCAGCAGCCAAGTGGCGGGGTCCACAGATACGCAGTATTTT.